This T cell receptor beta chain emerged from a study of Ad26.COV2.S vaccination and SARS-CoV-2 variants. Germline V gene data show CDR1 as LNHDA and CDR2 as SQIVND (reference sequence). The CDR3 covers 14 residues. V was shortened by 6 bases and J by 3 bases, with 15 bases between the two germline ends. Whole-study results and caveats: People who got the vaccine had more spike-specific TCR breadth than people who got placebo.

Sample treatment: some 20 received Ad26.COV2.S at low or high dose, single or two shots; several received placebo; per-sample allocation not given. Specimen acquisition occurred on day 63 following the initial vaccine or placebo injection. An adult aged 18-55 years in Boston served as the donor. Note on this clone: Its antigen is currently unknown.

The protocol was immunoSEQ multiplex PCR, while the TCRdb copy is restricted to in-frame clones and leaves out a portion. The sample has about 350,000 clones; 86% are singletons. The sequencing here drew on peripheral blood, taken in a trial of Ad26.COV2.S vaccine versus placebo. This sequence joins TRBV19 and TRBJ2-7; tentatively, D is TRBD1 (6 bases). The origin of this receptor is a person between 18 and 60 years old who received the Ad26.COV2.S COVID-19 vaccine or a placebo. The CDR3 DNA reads TGTGCCAGTAGCAGGGGCCCTCCTCTCTACGAGCAGTACTTC. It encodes CASSRGPPLYEQYF.